The 30 T cell receptor beta chains reported below all come from one sample, sequenced in a study of PD-1 blockade in classical Hodgkin lymphoma. Sequenced by immunoSEQ multiplex PCR; TCRdb stores in-frame clones only, minus some. In the table there are roughly 90,000 clones, approximately 83% of which are singletons. Documented time point: cycle 4 day 1 (C4D1), after 6 weeks of nivolumab. Autologous stem cell transplantation was followed by relapse in every patient, and brentuximab vedotin exposure varied. Sequenced material: peripheral blood mononuclear cells (PBMCs), taken before the fourth cycle of nivolumab. These receptors all stem from a human donor with classical Hodgkin lymphoma.

This clone has a single count. The chain carries TRBV4-1 and TRBJ2-5; 8 nucleotides agree with TRBD2. Germline V gene lookup returns CDR1 MGHRA and CDR2 YSYEKL. V lost 0 bases and J lost 5; bases outside the gene matches: 11. This CDR3 has 17 amino acids. The CDR3 bases are TGCGCCAGCAGCCAAGATGGGACTAGAGGACCTGGGGAGACCCAGTACTTC. It translates to CASSQDGTRGPGETQYF.

The CDR3 nucleotides read TGTGCCAGCAGCAAAACCGGGACTAGCGGGAGAAGAGAGACCCAGTACTTC. Protein: CASSKTGTSGRRETQYF. V and J are TRBV21-1 and TRBJ2-5; the DNA was not used to check the table's D call, TRBD2. TRBV21-1 constitutes a pseudogene. The CDR3 extends over 17 amino acids.

The chain employs TRBV7-9 and TRBJ2-1; no clear D gene. Germline lookup yields CDR1 SEHNR and CDR2 FQNEAQ (reference sequence). V shed 2 bases and J shed 8 bases, with 10 bases lying between them. This CDR3 spans 13 amino acids. Here the CDR3 reads CASSLYFRDEQFF. Here the CDR3 DNA reads TGTGCCAGCAGCTTATACTTTAGGGATGAGCAGTTCTTC. The full variable domain, its missing parts supplied by reference TRBV7-9 and TRBJ2-1, is DTGVSQNPRHKITKRGQNVTFRCDPISEHNRLYWYRQTLGQGPEFLTYFQNEAQLEKSRLLSDRFSAERPKGSFSTLEIQRTEQGDSAMYLCASSLYFRDEQFFGPGTRLTVL.

This sequence joins TRBV15 and TRBJ1-4, with D hard to call. Germline assignment: CDR1 LNHNV and CDR2 YYDKDF (reference sequence). The V and J ends lost 0 bases and 6 bases respectively, with 14 bases between them. This CDR3 contains 16 residues. CDR3: CATSRDLGVEHEKLFF. CDR3 bases: TGTGCCACCAGCAGAGATCTCGGGGTAGAGCATGAAAAACTGTTTTTT.

CDR3 region: CASSRLGLLRNEQYF. CDR3 nucleotide sequence: TGCGCCAGCAGCCGGTTAGGGCTTTTACGGAACGAGCAGTACTTC. The V gene is TRBV4-1, the J gene TRBJ2-7, with unresolved D. CDR1 and CDR2 (germline): MGHRA, YSYEKL. V gave up 4 bases and J gave up 5 bases, with 18 bases separating them. This CDR3 comprises 15 residues.

The V gene is TRBV6-6, the J gene TRBJ2-7, with D maybe TRBD2 (5 bases). Germline CDR1 is MNHNY and CDR2 is SVGAGI (reference sequence). The CDR3 consists of 12 residues. V was trimmed by 6 bases and J by 8 bases, leaving 14 bases between them. The CDR3: CASSAGVQQQYF. DNA for the CDR3: TGTGCCAGCAGCGCCGGGGTACAGCAGCAGTACTTC.

The J gene is TRBJ2-3, the V gene TRBV25-1, with D perhaps assigned TRBD1 or TRBD2 (5 bases each). From germline, CDR1 is MGHDK and CDR2 SYGVNS. Trimming took 3 bases from V and 5 from J, leaving 12 bases between them. The CDR3 covers 14 residues. CDR3 in amino acids: CASSEGTQLDTQYF. The CDR3 nucleotides are TGTGCCAGCAGTGAGGGGACCCAACTAGATACGCAGTATTTT. Looking up the rest from reference TRBV25-1 and TRBJ2-3 gives the full variable domain: EADIYQTPRYLVIGTGKKITLECSQTMGHDKMYWYQQDPGMELHLIHYSYGVNSTEKGDLSSESTVSRIRTEHFPLTLESARPSHTSQYLCASSEGTQLDTQYFGPGTRLTVL.

This clone came up a few times. This chain uses TRBV5-1 with TRBJ2-7; possibly TRBD1 for D (6 bases). Germline V gene data show CDR1 as SGHRS and CDR2 as YFSETQ. The CDR3 is made up of 13 amino acids. Between the trimmed V and J ends, which lost 7 bases and 5 bases, there was a span of 16 bases. CDR3 coding DNA: TGCGCCAGCCAAACACAGGGAAGTAACGAGCAGTACTTC. Amino acid sequence: CASQTQGSNEQYF.

This sequence joins TRBV28 and TRBJ2-5; 12 nucleotides line up with TRBD2. This CDR3 is 17 amino acids long. J gave up 2 bases and V 3 bases, and 7 bases lay outside the gene matches. CDR1 and CDR2 from the germline V gene are MDHEN and SYDVKM. For the CDR3, the DNA is TGTGCCAGCAGTTTCGGGACTAGCGGGTACCTTCAAGAGACCCAGTACTTC. Its protein is CASSFGTSGYLQETQYF.

V gene TRBV6-5 combines with J gene TRBJ2-1; TRBD1 matches 9 bases. The CDR3 runs to 15 residues. J gave up 3 bases and V 4 bases, and 4 bases lay outside the gene matches. CDR1 and CDR2 from the germline V gene are MNHEY and SVGAGI. The CDR3 protein is CASSWTGVYYNEQFF. The CDR3 DNA reads as TGTGCCAGCAGTTGGACAGGGGTATACTACAATGAGCAGTTCTTC.

The CDR3 coding sequence is TGCGCCAGCAGCTTGGCCGGAGCTAACACTGAAGCTTTCTTT. Its protein product is CASSLAGANTEAFF. The gene calls are TRBV5-1 and TRBJ1-1; no definite D call. V dropped 0 bases and J dropped 2 bases, with 8 bases sitting between them. The CDR3 sequence is 14 residues long. Germline V gene sequence: CDR1 SGHRS, CDR2 YFSETQ.

The gene calls are TRBV7-9 and TRBJ1-2; 10 bases are shared with TRBD1. Germline values: CDR1 SEHNR, CDR2 FQNEAQ (reference sequence). The CDR3 totals 16 residues. The V and J ends lost 5 bases and 8 bases, in that order; junction bases with no gene match: 14. CDR3 amino acids: CASSEAGTGALRGYTF. CDR3 nucleotide sequence: TGTGCCAGCAGCGAAGCCGGGACAGGGGCCCTTCGAGGCTACACCTTC.

The V and J genes are TRBV10-3 and TRBJ2-5; D possibly uses TRBD1 or TRBD2 (5 bases each). Germline V gene sequence: CDR1 ENHRY, CDR2 SYGVKD. The V end lost 8 bases, the J end lost 3 bases, and 13 bases lay between the germline ends. The CDR3 has 13 residues. Here the CDR3 DNA reads TGTGCCATCCGAGGGGCCGGGGAAGAGACCCAGTACTTC. Protein sequence: CAIRGAGEETQYF.

The chain is built from TRBV9 and TRBJ1-6, with a tentative D call TRBD1 (5 bases). Between the trimmed V and J ends, which lost 1 base and 7 bases, there was a span of 9 bases. Germline V lookup: CDR1 SGDLS, CDR2 YYNGEE. The CDR3 covers 14 residues. CDR3 bases: TGTGCCAGCAGCGTACGTGGGGGGAATTCACCCCTCCACTTT. This encodes CASSVRGGNSPLHF.

The gene calls are TRBV11-2 and TRBJ1-5; D not certain. V was shortened by 2 bases and J by 1 base, with 6 bases between the two germline ends. The CDR3 has 14 residues. The germline gives CDR1 SGHAT, CDR2 FQNNGV. DNA for the CDR3: TGTGCCAGCAGCTTAATGGGGAGCAATCAGCCCCAGCATTTT. Translating it yields CASSLMGSNQPQHF.

The table lists this clone with a count of one. This chain links TRBV5-1 with TRBJ2-7, with TRBD2 matching over 12 bases. The CDR3 runs to 18 residues. The ends lost 0 bases at V and 6 bases at J; junction bases unmatched: 13. The V gene's germline CDR1 is SGHRS and CDR2 YFSETQ. The CDR3 region has the DNA TGCGCCAGCAGCTTGGTTCCTAGCGGGAGGGCCCAAGGGTTCGAGCAGTACTTC. Its protein product is CASSLVPSGRAQGFEQYF.

This clone was picked up one time. In nucleotides, the CDR3 is TGTGCCAGTAGTATAGGGGGACGGGTCACAGATACGCAGTATTTT. It is translated as CASSIGGRVTDTQYF. The chain employs TRBV19 and TRBJ2-3, with D perhaps assigned TRBD1 or TRBD2 (5 bases each). Germline assignment: CDR1 LNHDA and CDR2 SQIVND (reference sequence). The CDR3 runs to 15 residues. V was clipped by 1 base and J by 2 bases, with 10 bases between them.

J is TRBJ1-2 and V is TRBV2, with 10 bases that match TRBD1. The CDR3 runs 14 residues. Looked up from germline, CDR1 is SNHLY and CDR2 is FYNNEI. V lost 6 bases and J lost 5; bases outside the gene matches: 6. The CDR3 is CASSDRGRRYGYTF. CDR3 nucleotide sequence: TGTGCCAGCAGCGACAGGGGGCGCCGGTATGGCTACACCTTC.

The V and J genes are TRBV18 and TRBJ2-7; 8 nucleotides agree with TRBD1. The germline gives CDR1 KGHSH, CDR2 LQKENI. There are 16 residues in the CDR3. The V gene end was trimmed by 5 bases and the J gene end by 0 bases; junction bases not matched to a gene: 9. DNA for the CDR3: TGTGCCAGCTCATCAGGGACAGGTAGGAGCTCCTACGAGCAGTACTTC. This encodes CASSSGTGRSSYEQYF.

This clone came up once. This rearrangement joins TRBV5-4 to TRBJ2-7, with 7 bases matching TRBD1. This CDR3 has 12 residues. V lost 0 bases to trimming and J lost 9 bases; unmatched junction nucleotides: 3. CDR1 and CDR2 from the germline V gene are SGHNT and YYREEE (reference sequence). In nucleotides, the CDR3 is TGTGCCAGCAGCTTGGACAGGGGTTGGCAGTACTTC. Protein sequence: CASSLDRGWQYF.

The V gene is TRBV5-1, the J gene TRBJ2-7, with 8 bases identical to TRBD1. The CDR3 sequence is 15 residues long. CDR1 is SGHRS and CDR2 is YFSETQ in the germline V gene. J lost 3 bases, V lost 0 bases, and 5 bases had no gene match. The CDR3 loop is CASSLAMGQVYEQYF. CDR3 nucleotide sequence: TGCGCCAGCAGCTTGGCCATGGGACAGGTCTACGAGCAGTACTTC. The whole variable domain, filled in from reference TRBV5-1 and TRBJ2-7, reads KAGVTQTPRYLIKTRGQQVTLSCSPISGHRSVSWYQQTPGQGLQFLFEYFSETQRNKGNFPGRFSGRQFSNSRSEMNVSTLELGDSALYLCASSLAMGQVYEQYFGPGTRLTVT.

The chain is built from TRBV7-6 and TRBJ2-7; D perhaps matches TRBD2 (7 bases). This CDR3 has 14 residues. Trimming shortened V by 1 base and J by 7 bases, and 14 bases separated the two germline ends. Germline values: CDR1 SGHVS, CDR2 FNYEAQ. The CDR3 is CASSLGGRGGEQYF. Written as DNA, the CDR3 is TGTGCCAGCAGCTTAGGGGGTAGGGGGGGTGAGCAGTACTTC.

V usage is TRBV11-2 and J usage is TRBJ2-4; TRBD1 matches 10 bases. The germline gives CDR1 SGHAT, CDR2 FQNNGV. This CDR3 spans 16 amino acids. The junction had 4 bases not matched to a gene; V was cut back by 5 bases and J by 0 bases. CDR3 nucleotides: TGTGCCAGCAGCCTCGGGACAGGGGTAGCCAAAAACATTCAGTACTTC. Amino acids: CASSLGTGVAKNIQYF.

The chain has TRBV18 and TRBJ1-2; possible D gene TRBD1, 5 bases. Germline V lookup: CDR1 KGHSH, CDR2 LQKENI. The CDR3 loop spans 15 amino acids. Trimming took 0 bases from V and 8 from J, leaving 16 bases between them. The CDR3 sequence is CASSPPAGVTRGYTF. The CDR3 nucleotides are TGTGCCAGCTCACCACCGGCGGGGGTGACACGCGGCTACACCTTC.

V and J are TRBV6-4 and TRBJ1-1, with D maybe TRBD1 (5 bases). Germline assignment: CDR1 MRHNA and CDR2 SNTAGT. V lost 2 bases and J 1 base, leaving 11 bases between the germline ends. This CDR3 is 15 amino acids long. The CDR3 protein is CASSDTDTGNTEAFF. As DNA, the CDR3 is TGTGCCAGCAGTGACACGGACACGGGGAACACTGAAGCTTTCTTT.

V usage is TRBV15 and J usage is TRBJ2-7; D is possibly TRBD2 (7 bases). Germline V gene lookup returns CDR1 LNHNV and CDR2 YYDKDF (reference sequence). The CDR3 extends over 15 amino acids. V was trimmed by 3 bases and J by 5 bases, leaving 17 bases between them. CDR3 sequence reads: CATSSLGAGADEQYF. CDR3 DNA: TGTGCCACCAGCAGCCTGGGGGCGGGGGCCGACGAGCAGTACTTC.

J is TRBJ2-7 and V is TRBV19; TRBD1 matches at 10 bases. The germline gives CDR1 LNHDA, CDR2 SQIVND (reference sequence). Trimming at V came to 5 bases and at J to 6 bases, leaving 4 bases not matched to a gene. The CDR3 spans 13 residues. As DNA, the CDR3 is TGTGCCAGTAGTCCGACAGGGGGCAGCGAGCAGTACTTC. Translation: CASSPTGGSEQYF.

The rearrangement joins TRBV10-3 to TRBJ2-3, with D uncertain. The germline V gene has CDR1 ENHRY and CDR2 SYGVKD. The CDR3 has 11 residues. V was clipped by 0 bases and J by 6 bases, with 1 base between them. The CDR3: CAISESDTQYF. The CDR3 DNA is TGTGCCATCAGTGAGTCGGATACGCAGTATTTT.

The V and J genes are TRBV7-9 and TRBJ1-5; tentatively, D is TRBD1 (6 bases). The CDR3 spans 13 residues. CDR1 and CDR2 (germline): SEHNR, FQNEAQ (reference sequence). V was pared by 5 bases and J by 11 bases, with 16 bases between. CDR3 in amino acids: CASSPISGVTQHF. The DNA of the CDR3 is TGTGCCAGCAGCCCAATCTCAGGGGTAACCCAGCATTTT.

This clone rates as medium-sized. The J gene is TRBJ2-7, the V gene TRBV28, with 8 bases matching TRBD2. Germline V gene sequence: CDR1 MDHEN, CDR2 SYDVKM. This CDR3 comprises 14 residues. V dropped 3 bases and J dropped 5; count of bases not matched to a gene: 6. This CDR3 reads CASSLVREVHEQYF. The CDR3 DNA sequence: TGTGCCAGCAGTTTGGTGCGGGAGGTCCACGAGCAGTACTTC.